Given below is one T cell receptor (beta chain) in context. TCRdb's table, derived via immunoSEQ multiplex PCR, lists solely in-frame clones and lacks some. The repertoire has roughly 60,000 clones, around nine tenths of them found once; the top ten carry about 1.5%. Germline loops: CDR1 GTSNPN, CDR2 SVGIG (reference sequence). The junction had 14 bases not matched to a gene; V was cut back by 3 bases and J by 6 bases. CDR3 length equals 17 residues. The source of the sample is a study of T cell changes during pregnancy in multiple sclerosis. The material sequenced was peripheral blood, taken in the second trimester of pregnancy. This receptor was taken from a female donor with multiple sclerosis, enrolled in a pregnancy study. The chain has TRBV30 and TRBJ2-7; 13 bases fit TRBD2. The CDR3 loop reads CAWRPWTSGSVVREQYF. The CDR3 DNA reads as TGTGCCTGGAGACCCTGGACTAGCGGGAGCGTTGTTCGCGAGCAGTACTTC.